This is a list of T cell receptor beta chains from one sample in a study of cytomegalovirus exposure and HLA in healthy donors. Profiling relied on immunoSEQ multiplex PCR, and the TCRdb table lists in-frame clones only, not all of them. The table shows around 200,000 clones, with approximately 84% occurring only once. The sequencing sample was made of PBMCs. These receptors were collected from a woman between 18 and 29 years old in good health and CMV-seropositive. CDR3s include the opening cysteine and the closing phenylalanine or tryptophan. D genes are given only for firm matches. Expanded clones get a size class; other rows say once, few or many, or leave the size out.

TRBV6-5	NA	TRBJ2-2	NA	CACRAGTGELFF	TGTGCCTGCCGGGCGGGGACCGGGGAGCTGTTTTTT
TRBV2	NA	TRBJ1-1	NA	CASSIVRVTEAFF	TGTGCCAGCAGTATTGTCAGGGTCACTGAAGCTTTCTTT
TRBV18	NA	TRBJ2-3	TRBD2	CASSLTSGAQDTQYF	TGTGCCAGCTCATTGACTAGCGGGGCCCAAGATACGCAGTATTTT
TRBV6-1	NA	TRBJ1-2	NA	CASSEDVRGTYGYTF	TGTGCCAGCAGTGAAGACGTAAGGGGGACCTATGGCTACACCTTC
TRBV4-1	NA	TRBJ1-4	NA	CASSQAPIGAAGEKLFF	TGCGCCAGCAGCCAAGCACCCATCGGGGCCGCGGGGGAAAAACTGTTTTTT
TRBV18	NA	TRBJ1-1	NA	CASSPDQEAFF	TGTGCCAGCTCCCCCGATCAGGAAGCTTTCTTT
TRBV4-1	NA	TRBJ1-2	NA	CASSQGAGRYGYTF	TGCGCCAGCAGCCAAGGGGCAGGGAGGTATGGCTACACCTTC
TRBV19	NA	TRBJ2-2	NA	CAISTVELFF	TGTGCCATTTCGACAGTAGAGCTGTTTTTT
TRBV9	few	TRBJ1-1	NA	CASTRVLTGTEAFF	TGTGCCAGCACGAGAGTGCTAACAGGCACTGAAGCTTTCTTT
TRBV5-1	NA	TRBJ1-6	NA	CASSLAGSSYNSPLHF	TGCGCCAGCAGCTTAGCGGGAAGCTCCTATAATTCACCCCTCCACTTT
TRBV7-2	NA	TRBJ2-1	TRBD1	CASSVRQGSYNEQFF	TGTGCCAGCAGCGTAAGACAGGGGTCCTACAATGAGCAGTTCTTC
TRBV6-5	NA	TRBJ1-4	NA	CASSLSHATNEKLFF	TGTGCCAGCAGTTTGTCCCATGCAACTAATGAAAAACTGTTTTTT
TRBV6-1	NA	TRBJ1-3	NA	CASSVVSGNTIYF	TGTGCCAGCAGTGTCGTGTCTGGAAACACCATATATTTT
TRBV19	few	TRBJ2-2	NA	CASSIPNRDPGELFF	TGTGCCAGTAGTATCCCCAACAGGGATCCCGGGGAGCTGTTTTTT
TRBV27	NA	TRBJ2-1	TRBD1	CASRPFWGQGTNEQFF	TGTGCCAGCAGACCGTTCTGGGGACAGGGGACCAATGAGCAGTTCTTC
TRBV6-5	few	TRBJ1-1	TRBD1	CASSYSQGSWNTEAFF	TGTGCCAGCAGTTACTCACAGGGGTCGTGGAACACTGAAGCTTTCTTT
TRBV5-4	NA	TRBJ2-7	TRBD1	CASSDSGGRDF	TGTGCCAGCAGCGACTCAGGGGGCCGGGACTTC
TRBV5-1	NA	TRBJ1-2	TRBD1	CASSPSGTGVASDYGYTF	TGCGCCAGCAGCCCATCCGGGACAGGGGTGGCTTCGGACTATGGCTACACCTTC
TRBV4-2	NA	TRBJ1-3	NA	CASSQGLSGNTIYF	TGTGCCAGCAGCCAAGGGCTCTCTGGAAACACCATATATTTT
TRBV2	NA	TRBJ2-2	TRBD2	CASTGTSGTGELFF	TGTGCCAGCACCGGGACTAGCGGCACCGGGGAGCTGTTTTTT
TRBV25-1	once	TRBJ2-1	NA	CASSPSGWSNEQFF	TGTGCCAGCAGCCCCTCCGGGTGGAGCAATGAGCAGTTCTTC
TRBV11-2	NA	TRBJ2-7	TRBD2	CASSLPSGGLSSYEQYF	TGTGCCAGCAGCTTACCTAGCGGGGGCCTCAGCTCCTACGAGCAGTACTTC
TRBV7-8	once	TRBJ2-3	NA	CASSLGSSMVVTQYF	TGTGCCAGCAGCTTAGGTTCTAGTATGGTTGTTACGCAGTATTTT
TRBV4-1	NA	TRBJ2-6	TRBD2	CASSHKRERDVGANVLTF	TGCGCCAGCAGCCACAAACGGGAGCGGGATGTGGGGGCCAACGTCCTGACTTTC
TRBV5-1	NA	TRBJ1-1	TRBD1	CASSALQGAGTEAFF	TGCGCCAGCAGCGCCCTACAGGGGGCGGGAACTGAAGCTTTCTTT
TRBV19	NA	TRBJ2-2	TRBD1	CASSLLRDRGSGELFF	TGTGCCAGTAGTCTCCTCCGGGACAGGGGCTCCGGGGAGCTGTTTTTT
TRBV9	NA	TRBJ1-4	NA	CASSVAGSNEKLFF	TGTGCCAGCAGCGTAGCGGGGAGTAATGAAAAACTGTTTTTT
TRBV27	once	TRBJ1-6	TRBD1	CASSSTTGAYSPLHF	TGTGCCAGCAGTTCTACGACAGGGGCGTATTCACCCCTCCACTTT
TRBV5-1	NA	TRBJ2-7	NA	CASSLQGGLGEQYF	TGCGCCAGCAGCTTGCAGGGCGGCCTAGGCGAGCAGTACTTC
TRBV2	few	TRBJ1-2	NA	CASSVGDSWRAGYTF	TGTGCCAGCAGTGTAGGGGACTCATGGAGAGCTGGCTACACCTTC
TRBV28	once	TRBJ1-5	NA	CASSGGGIGLIGQPQHF	TGTGCCAGCAGTGGAGGCGGTATCGGGTTGATCGGTCAGCCCCAGCATTTT
TRBV4-1	NA	TRBJ1-2	TRBD1	CASRDYRGPGPVAGYTF	TGCGCCAGCAGAGACTACAGGGGGCCGGGACCAGTAGCTGGCTACACCTTC
TRBV9	NA	TRBJ1-4	NA	CASSASGITNEKLFF	TGTGCCAGCAGCGCCTCAGGGATTACTAATGAAAAACTGTTTTTT
TRBV29-1	NA	TRBJ1-1	TRBD1	CSVPDRVTEAFF	TGCAGCGTCCCGGACAGGGTGACTGAAGCTTTCTTT
TRBV5-3	NA	TRBJ1-2	NA	CARSLGAGPNYGYTF	TGTGCCAGAAGCTTGGGGGCTGGCCCTAACTATGGCTACACCTTC
TRBV7-9	NA	TRBJ1-4	NA	CASSGTTNEKLFF	TGTGCCAGCTCGGGGACAACTAATGAAAAACTGTTTTTT
TRBV19	NA	TRBJ1-1	NA	CAIRTENTEAFF	TGTGCCATCCGGACAGAGAACACTGAAGCTTTCTTT
TRBV2	NA	TRBJ1-2	NA	CASTIEGARILYGYTF	TGTGCCAGCACCATCGAAGGGGCCCGTATTCTCTATGGCTACACCTTC
TRBV4-1	NA	TRBJ2-3	NA	CASSQDGEAQYF	TGCGCCAGCAGCCAAGATGGTGAGGCGCAGTATTTT
TRBV29-1	NA	TRBJ2-5	NA	CSVLSKGLGQETQYF	TGCAGCGTACTCAGTAAGGGGTTAGGTCAAGAGACCCAGTACTTC
TRBV2	NA	TRBJ1-5	NA	CASSEGASNQPQHF	TGTGCCAGCAGTGAAGGGGCTAGCAATCAGCCCCAGCATTTT
TRBV7-9	NA	TRBJ1-2	NA	CASRDTGGAVGYTF	TGTGCCAGCAGAGATACAGGAGGGGCGGTTGGCTACACCTTC
TRBV2	NA	TRBJ1-2	TRBD1	CASSLKDRGLGGYTF	TGTGCCAGCAGCTTAAAGGACAGGGGGCTGGGGGGCTACACCTTC
TRBV2	NA	TRBJ2-1	TRBD1	CASSPTRDSNNEQFF	TGTGCCAGCAGTCCTACCCGGGACAGTAACAATGAGCAGTTCTTC
TRBV4-2	few	TRBJ2-7	NA	CASSQEEQYEQYF	TGTGCCAGCAGCCAGGAAGAACAGTACGAGCAGTACTTC
TRBV7-9	NA	TRBJ1-5	NA	CASSLGGQPQHF	TGTGCCAGCAGCTTAGGGGGCCAGCCCCAGCATTTT
TRBV6-5	NA	TRBJ2-3	NA	CASSYSQSMGTDTQYF	TGTGCCAGCAGTTACTCCCAATCTATGGGCACAGATACGCAGTATTTT
TRBV10-2	NA	TRBJ2-5	NA	CASSRGTGETQYF	TGCGCCAGCAGTAGGGGTACCGGAGAGACCCAGTACTTC
TRBV9	NA	TRBJ2-3	TRBD1	CASSSQGGTDTQYF	TGTGCCAGCAGCTCCCAGGGGGGCACAGATACGCAGTATTTT